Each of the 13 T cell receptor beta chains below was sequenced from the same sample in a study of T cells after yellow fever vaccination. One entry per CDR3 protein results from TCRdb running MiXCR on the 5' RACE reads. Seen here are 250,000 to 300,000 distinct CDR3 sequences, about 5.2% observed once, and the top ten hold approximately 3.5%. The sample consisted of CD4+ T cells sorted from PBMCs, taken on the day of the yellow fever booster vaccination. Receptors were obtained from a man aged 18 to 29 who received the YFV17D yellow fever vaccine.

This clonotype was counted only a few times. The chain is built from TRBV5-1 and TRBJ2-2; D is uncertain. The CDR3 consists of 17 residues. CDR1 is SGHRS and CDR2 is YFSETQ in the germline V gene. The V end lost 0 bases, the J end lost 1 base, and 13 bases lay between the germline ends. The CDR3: CASSLVAGTLNTGELFF. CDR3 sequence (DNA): TGCGCCAGCAGCTTGGTCGCAGGAACCTTGAACACCGGGGAGCTGTTTTTT.

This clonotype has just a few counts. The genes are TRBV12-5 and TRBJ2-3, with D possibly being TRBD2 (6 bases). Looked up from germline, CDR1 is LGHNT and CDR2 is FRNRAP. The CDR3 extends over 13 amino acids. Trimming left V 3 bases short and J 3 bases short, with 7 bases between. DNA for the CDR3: TGTGCTAGTGGTTTTGGGGGGACAGATACGCAGTATTTT. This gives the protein CASGFGGTDTQYF. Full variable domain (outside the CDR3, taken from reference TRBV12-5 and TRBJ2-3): DARVTQTPRHKVTEMGQEVTMRCQPILGHNTVFWYRQTMMQGLELLAYFRNRAPLDDSGMPKDRFSAEMPDATLATLKIQPSEPRDSAVYFCASGFGGTDTQYFGPGTRLTVL.

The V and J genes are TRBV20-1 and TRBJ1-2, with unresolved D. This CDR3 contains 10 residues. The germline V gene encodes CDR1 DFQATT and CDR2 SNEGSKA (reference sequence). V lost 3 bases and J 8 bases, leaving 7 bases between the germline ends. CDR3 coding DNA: TGCAGTGCTAGCCCGGGGGGCTACACCTTC. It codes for CSASPGGYTF.

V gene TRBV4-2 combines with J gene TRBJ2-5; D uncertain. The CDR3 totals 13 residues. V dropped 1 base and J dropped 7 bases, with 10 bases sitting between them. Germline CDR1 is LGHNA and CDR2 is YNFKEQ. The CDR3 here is CASSQVVGGTQYF. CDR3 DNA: TGTGCCAGCAGCCAAGTCGTGGGTGGGACCCAGTACTTC.

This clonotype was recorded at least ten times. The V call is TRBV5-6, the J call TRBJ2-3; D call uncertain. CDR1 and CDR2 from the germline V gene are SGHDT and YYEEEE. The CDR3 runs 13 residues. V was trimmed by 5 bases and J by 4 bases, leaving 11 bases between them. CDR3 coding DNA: TGTGCCAGCAGGCGAGGAGTAGCAGATACGCAGTATTTT. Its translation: CASRRGVADTQYF.

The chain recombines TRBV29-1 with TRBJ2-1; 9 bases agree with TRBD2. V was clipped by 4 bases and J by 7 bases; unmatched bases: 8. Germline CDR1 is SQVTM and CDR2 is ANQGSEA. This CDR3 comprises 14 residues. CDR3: CSVARLAGVNEQFF. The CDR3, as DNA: TGCAGCGTTGCCCGCTTAGCGGGGGTTAATGAGCAGTTCTTC.

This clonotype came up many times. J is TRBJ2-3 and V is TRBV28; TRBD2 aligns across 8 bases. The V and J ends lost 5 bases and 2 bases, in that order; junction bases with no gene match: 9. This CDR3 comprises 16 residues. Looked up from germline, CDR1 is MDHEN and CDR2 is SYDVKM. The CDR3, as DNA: TGTGCCAGCAGTGACCCCGTAGCGGGGCCCACAGATACGCAGTATTTT. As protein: CASSDPVAGPTDTQYF. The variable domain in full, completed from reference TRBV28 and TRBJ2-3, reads DVKVTQSSRYLVKRTGEKVFLECVQDMDHENMFWYRQDPGLGLRLIYFSYDVKMKEKGDIPEGYSVSREKKERFSLILESASTNQTSMYLCASSDPVAGPTDTQYFGPGTRLTVL.

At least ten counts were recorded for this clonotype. As DNA, the CDR3 is TGTGCCAGCAGCGCAGCGGGATCTACAGATACGCAGTATTTT. This codes for CASSAAGSTDTQYF. The chain couples TRBV9 to TRBJ2-3; 7 bases agree with TRBD2. The CDR3 consists of 14 residues. Germline V gene data show CDR1 as SGDLS and CDR2 as YYNGEE. V gave up 3 bases and J gave up 3 bases; unmatched junction bases: 4.

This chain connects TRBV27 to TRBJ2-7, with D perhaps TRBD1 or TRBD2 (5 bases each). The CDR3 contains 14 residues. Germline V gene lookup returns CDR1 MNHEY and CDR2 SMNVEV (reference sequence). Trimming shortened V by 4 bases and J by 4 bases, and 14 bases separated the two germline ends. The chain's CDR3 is CASSSGTTPYEQYF. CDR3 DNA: TGTGCCAGCAGTTCCGGGACCACCCCTTACGAGCAGTACTTC.

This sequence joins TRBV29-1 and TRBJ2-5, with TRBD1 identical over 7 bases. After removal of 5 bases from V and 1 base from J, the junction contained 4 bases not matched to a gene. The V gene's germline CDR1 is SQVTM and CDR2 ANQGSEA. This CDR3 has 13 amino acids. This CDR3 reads CSVRGQLQETQYF. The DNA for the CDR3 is TGCAGCGTTAGGGGACAGCTCCAAGAGACCCAGTACTTC.

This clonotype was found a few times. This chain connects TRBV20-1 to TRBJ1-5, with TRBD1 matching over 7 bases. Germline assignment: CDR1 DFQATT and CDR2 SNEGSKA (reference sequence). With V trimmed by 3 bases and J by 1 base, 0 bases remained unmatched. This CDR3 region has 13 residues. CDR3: CSARDRSNQPQHF. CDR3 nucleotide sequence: TGCAGTGCTAGGGACAGGAGCAATCAGCCCCAGCATTTT.

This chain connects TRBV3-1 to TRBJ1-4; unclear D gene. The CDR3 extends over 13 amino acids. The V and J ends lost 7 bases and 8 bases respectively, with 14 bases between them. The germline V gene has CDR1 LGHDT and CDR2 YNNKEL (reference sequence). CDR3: CASTHPSKEKLFF. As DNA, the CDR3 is TGTGCCAGCACCCACCCGTCGAAGGAAAAACTGTTTTTT.

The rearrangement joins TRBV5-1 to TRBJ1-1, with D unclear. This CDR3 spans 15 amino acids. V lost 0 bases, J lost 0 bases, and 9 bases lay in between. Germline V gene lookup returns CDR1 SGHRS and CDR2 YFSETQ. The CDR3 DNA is TGCGCCAGCAGCTTGGCCGTAGGTCTGAACACTGAAGCTTTCTTT. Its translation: CASSLAVGLNTEAFF.